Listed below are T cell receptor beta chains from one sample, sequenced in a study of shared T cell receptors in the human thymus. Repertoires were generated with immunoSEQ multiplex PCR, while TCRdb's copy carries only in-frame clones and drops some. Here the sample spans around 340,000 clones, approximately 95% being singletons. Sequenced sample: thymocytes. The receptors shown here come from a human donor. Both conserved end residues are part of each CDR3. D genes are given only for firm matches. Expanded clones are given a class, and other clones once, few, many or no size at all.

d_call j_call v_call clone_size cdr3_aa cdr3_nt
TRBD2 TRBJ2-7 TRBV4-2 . CASSQVAGGPYEQYF TGTGCCAGCAGCCAGGTGGCGGGAGGGCCCTACGAGCAGTACTTC
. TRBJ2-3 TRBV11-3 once CASSLDLPSARTDTQYF TGTGCCAGCAGCTTAGATCTTCCTAGCGCCCGCACAGATACGCAGTATTTT
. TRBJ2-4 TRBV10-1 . CASRVAQYF TGCGCCAGCAGGGTGGCCCAGTACTTC
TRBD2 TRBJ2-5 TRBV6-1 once CASSEVLGDYLQETQYF TGTGCCAGCAGTGAAGTTCTGGGGGACTACCTCCAAGAGACCCAGTACTTC
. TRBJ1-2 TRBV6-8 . CARDRQPINYGYTF TGTGCCAGGGACCGACAGCCCATTAACTATGGCTACACCTTC
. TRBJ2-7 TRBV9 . CASSVAGSNEQYF TGTGCCAGCAGCGTAGCCGGGTCGAACGAGCAGTACTTC
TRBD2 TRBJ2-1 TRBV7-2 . CASSLVGLTSGRGNEQFF TGTGCCAGCAGCTTAGTAGGCCTTACTAGCGGGAGGGGTAATGAGCAGTTCTTC
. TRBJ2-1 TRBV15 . CATRRVLPPVGNEQFF TGTGCCACCAGAAGAGTACTTCCCCCTGTGGGCAATGAGCAGTTCTTC
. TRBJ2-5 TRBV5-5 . CASSKTDRSQETQYF TGTGCCAGCAGCAAAACCGACAGGAGCCAAGAGACCCAGTACTTC
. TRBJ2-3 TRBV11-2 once CASSFYPGRTDTQYF TGTGCCAGCAGCTTTTATCCAGGGCGCACAGATACGCAGTATTTT
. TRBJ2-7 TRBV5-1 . CASSLGGTSYEQYF TGCGCCAGCAGCTTGGGGGGTACTTCCTACGAGCAGTACTTC
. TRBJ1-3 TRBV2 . CASSQTGTAGNTIYF TGTGCCAGCAGTCAAACAGGGACTGCTGGAAACACCATATATTTT
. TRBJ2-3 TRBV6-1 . CASSVTKDPYPSTDTQYF TGTGCCAGCAGTGTGACAAAGGATCCTTACCCTAGCACAGATACGCAGTATTTT
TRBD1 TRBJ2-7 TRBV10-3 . CAISESGDRHSYEQYF TGTGCCATCAGTGAGTCGGGGGACAGGCACTCCTACGAGCAGTACTTC
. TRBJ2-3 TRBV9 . CANCPSLASRTDTQYF TGTGCCAACTGTCCATCGCTAGCGTCCCGCACAGATACGCAGTATTTT
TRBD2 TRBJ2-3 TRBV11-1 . CASSPWGGYGDTQYF TGTGCCAGCAGCCCCTGGGGGGGTTATGGGGATACGCAGTATTTT
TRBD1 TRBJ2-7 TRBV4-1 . CASSQDADRVDEQYF TGCGCCAGCAGCCAAGATGCGGACAGGGTAGACGAGCAGTACTTC
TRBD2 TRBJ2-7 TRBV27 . CASSSGLAVQTYEQYF TGTGCCAGCAGTTCGGGACTAGCGGTTCAGACCTACGAGCAGTACTTC
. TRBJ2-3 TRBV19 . CASSAGSTDTQYF TGTGCCAGTAGTGCCGGATCCACAGATACGCAGTATTTT
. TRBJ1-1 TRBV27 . CASRRGAGTEAFF TGTGCCAGCCGAAGAGGGGCTGGGACTGAAGCTTTCTTT
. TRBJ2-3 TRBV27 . CASRGRGPQYF TGTGCCAGCAGAGGGCGGGGTCCGCAGTATTTT
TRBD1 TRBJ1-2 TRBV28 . CASTPTGNYGYTF TGTGCCAGCACCCCGACAGGGAACTATGGCTACACCTTC
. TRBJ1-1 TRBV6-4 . CASSDSLGSDTEAFF TGTGCCAGCAGTGACTCGCTGGGATCGGACACTGAAGCTTTCTTT
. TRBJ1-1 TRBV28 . CASIGLMNTEAFF TGTGCCAGCATAGGACTAATGAACACTGAAGCTTTCTTT
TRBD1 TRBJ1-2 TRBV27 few CASRQQGGYGYTF TGTGCCAGCAGACAACAGGGGGGCTATGGCTACACCTTC
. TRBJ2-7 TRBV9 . CASSVGQGTNEQYF TGTGCCAGCAGCGTAGGTCAGGGGACCAACGAGCAGTACTTC
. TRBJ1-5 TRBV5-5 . CASSLQGPRGENQPQHF TGTGCCAGCAGCTTACAGGGTCCGAGGGGGGAGAATCAGCCCCAGCATTTT
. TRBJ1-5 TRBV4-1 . CASSQVRVGPQHF TGCGCCAGCAGCCAAGTCCGGGTTGGGCCCCAGCATTTT
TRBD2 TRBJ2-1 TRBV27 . CASTYSGRYNEQFF TGTGCCAGCACATATAGCGGGAGGTACAATGAGCAGTTCTTC
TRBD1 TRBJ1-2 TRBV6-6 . CASSYSTGTGGYGYTF TGTGCCAGCAGTTACTCCACCGGGACAGGGGGCTATGGCTACACCTTC
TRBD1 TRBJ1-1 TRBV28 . CASSPEDREALNTEAFF TGTGCCAGCAGTCCCGAAGACAGGGAGGCCCTGAACACTGAAGCTTTCTTT
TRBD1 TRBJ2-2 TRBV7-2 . CASSPTGTSNTGELFF TGTGCCAGCAGCCCGACAGGGACCTCGAACACCGGGGAGCTGTTTTTT
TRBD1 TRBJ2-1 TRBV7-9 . CASSRTGTGYNEQFF TGTGCCAGCAGCCGGACCGGGACAGGGTACAATGAGCAGTTCTTC
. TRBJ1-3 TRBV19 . CASSPTDRDSGNTIYF TGTGCCAGTAGCCCCACAGACAGAGACTCTGGAAACACCATATATTTT
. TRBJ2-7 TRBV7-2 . CASSPDLPYEQYF TGTGCCAGCAGCCCAGACCTCCCCTACGAGCAGTACTTC
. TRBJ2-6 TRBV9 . CASSGGAGANVLTF TGTGCCAGCAGCGGAGGGGCTGGGGCCAACGTCCTGACTTTC
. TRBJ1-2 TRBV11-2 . CASSLDRAGPSVGGYTF TGTGCCAGCAGCTTAGATAGGGCTGGACCTTCGGTGGGGGGCTACACCTTC
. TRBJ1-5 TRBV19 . CASIRAPAGNQPQHF TGTGCCAGTATCCGGGCCCCTGCGGGCAATCAGCCCCAGCATTTT
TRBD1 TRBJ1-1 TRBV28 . CASSLPTRTGGTEAFF TGTGCCAGCAGTTTACCCACCAGGACAGGGGGCACTGAAGCTTTCTTT
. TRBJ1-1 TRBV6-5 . CASSYKPAYTEAFF TGTGCCAGCAGTTACAAGCCGGCCTACACTGAAGCTTTCTTT
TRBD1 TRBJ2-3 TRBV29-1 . CSVGRDRGVNTQYF TGCAGCGTTGGAAGGGACAGGGGTGTGAATACGCAGTATTTT
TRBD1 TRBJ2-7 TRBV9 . CASSVGATGGRNEQYF TGTGCCAGCAGCGTAGGGGCGACAGGGGGCAGGAACGAGCAGTACTTC
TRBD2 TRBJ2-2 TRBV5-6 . CASRLSGANTGELFF TGTGCCAGCAGGCTCAGCGGGGCTAACACCGGGGAGCTGTTTTTT
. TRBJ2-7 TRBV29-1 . CSVEAASSYEQYF TGCAGCGTTGAGGCGGCCAGCTCCTACGAGCAGTACTTC
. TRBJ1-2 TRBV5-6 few CASSWGPSYGYTF TGTGCCAGCAGCTGGGGACCTTCCTATGGCTACACCTTC
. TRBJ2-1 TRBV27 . CASSLLPRNEQFF TGTGCCAGCAGTTTATTACCCAGGAATGAGCAGTTCTTC
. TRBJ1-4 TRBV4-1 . CASSQDPREGEKLFF TGCGCCAGCAGCCAAGATCCACGGGAGGGTGAAAAACTGTTTTTT
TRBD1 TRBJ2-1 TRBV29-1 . CSVGTGDINNEQFF TGCAGCGTTGGTACAGGGGACATCAACAATGAGCAGTTCTTC
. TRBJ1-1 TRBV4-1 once CASGTGTHRPNTEAFF TGCGCCAGCGGAACCGGGACACATAGACCGAACACTGAAGCTTTCTTT
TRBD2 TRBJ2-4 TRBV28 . CASRGGAEAKNIQYF TGTGCCAGCCGCGGGGGGGCCGAGGCCAAAAACATTCAGTACTTC
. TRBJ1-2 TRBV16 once CASSLAGTCDGYTF TGTGCCAGCAGCTTGGCAGGGACCTGTGATGGCTACACCTTC
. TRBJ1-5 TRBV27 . CASRPKGMGSNQPQHF TGTGCCAGCAGGCCAAAGGGGATGGGGAGCAATCAGCCCCAGCATTTT
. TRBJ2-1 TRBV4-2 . CASSQDPPGLGFNEQFF TGTGCCAGCAGCCAAGATCCGCCGGGACTGGGCTTCAATGAGCAGTTCTTC
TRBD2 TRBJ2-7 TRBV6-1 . CASSRLAEQYF TGTGCCAGCAGTCGACTAGCCGAGCAGTACTTC
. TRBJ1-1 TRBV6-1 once CASSEALEGRRTEAFF TGTGCCAGCAGTGAAGCGCTAGAGGGACGCCGGACTGAAGCTTTCTTT
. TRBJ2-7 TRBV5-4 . CASSFGTDGLYF TGTGCCAGCAGCTTTGGGACCGACGGGCTGTACTTC
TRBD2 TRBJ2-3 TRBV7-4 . CASSLPVTSASSTDTQYF TGTGCCAGCAGCTTACCGGTGACTAGCGCCTCTAGCACAGATACGCAGTATTTT
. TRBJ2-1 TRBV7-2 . CASSLDDVGGTYNEQFF TGTGCCAGCAGCTTAGATGATGTGGGAGGAACCTACAATGAGCAGTTCTTC
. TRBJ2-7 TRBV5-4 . CASSLGRDNEQYF TGTGCCAGCAGCTTGGGCAGGGACAACGAGCAGTACTTC